The clone carrying this T cell receptor (beta chain) has more than one count but fewer than ten. The antigen is unknown. Vbeta (60) and Jbeta (13) primers were used in the PCR. Assay: immunoSEQ multiplex PCR; the TCRdb copy retains only in-frame clones and omits some. The table includes about 110,000 clones, over 70% detected once. The sample belongs to a study of cytomegalovirus exposure and HLA in healthy donors. Points from the study as a whole: Later on, an analysis tied around 17,000 TCR beta sequences to HLA alleles at 0.05 false discovery rate.

Unmatched junction bases numbered 10, after V lost 2 bases and J lost 9 bases. Germline assignment: CDR1 MRHNA and CDR2 SNTAGT. The CDR3 consists of 16 residues. Sample: PBMCs. This receptor was obtained from a man aged 30-40 years in good health and CMV-seronegative. The genes are TRBV6-4 and TRBJ2-1; 10 bases are shared with TRBD2. The CDR3 protein is CASSDDGSGGYGEQFF. CDR3 nucleotide sequence: TGTGCCAGCAGTGACGATGGTAGCGGGGGGTACGGTGAGCAGTTCTTC.